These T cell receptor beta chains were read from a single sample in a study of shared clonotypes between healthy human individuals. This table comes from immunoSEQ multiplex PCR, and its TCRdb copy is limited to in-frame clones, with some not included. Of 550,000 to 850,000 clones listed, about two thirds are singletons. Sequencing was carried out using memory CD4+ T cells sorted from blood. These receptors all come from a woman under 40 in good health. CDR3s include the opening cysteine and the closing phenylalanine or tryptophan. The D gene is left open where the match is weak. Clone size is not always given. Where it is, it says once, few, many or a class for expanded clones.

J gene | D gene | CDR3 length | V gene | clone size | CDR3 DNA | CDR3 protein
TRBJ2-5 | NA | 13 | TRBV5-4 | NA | TGTGCCAGCAGCTTGCGTGTTGGAGAGACCCAGTACTTC | CASSLRVGETQYF
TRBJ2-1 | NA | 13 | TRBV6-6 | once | TGTGCCAGCAGTCCCCAACTAGTGGGTGAGCAGTTCTTC | CASSPQLVGEQFF
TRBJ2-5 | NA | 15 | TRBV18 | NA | TGTGCCAGCTCACCACTTTTGTCGGCGAAAGAGACCCAGTACTTC | CASSPLLSAKETQYF
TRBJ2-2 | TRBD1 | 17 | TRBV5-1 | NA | TGCGCCAGCAGCTACGCTCCGAGGGGGCGAGGCACCGGGGAGCTGTTTTTT | CASSYAPRGRGTGELFF
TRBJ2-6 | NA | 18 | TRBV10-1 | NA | TGCGCCAGCAGTGTGCGGGACAGCGACCCCTCTGGGGCCAACGTCCTGACTTTC | CASSVRDSDPSGANVLTF
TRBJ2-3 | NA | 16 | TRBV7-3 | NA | TGTGCCCGCAGCTTACGGAGGGACAGAGGAGGCCATACGCAGTATTTT | CARSLRRDRGGHTQYF
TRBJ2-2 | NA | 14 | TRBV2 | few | TGTGCCAGCGGTGTTACCACCAGGGCCGGGGAGCTGTTTTTT | CASGVTTRAGELFF
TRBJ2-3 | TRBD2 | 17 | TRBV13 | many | TGTGCCAGCAGCTTCGGGGGGTGGTGGGAGGCCACAGATACGCAGTATTTT | CASSFGGWWEATDTQYF
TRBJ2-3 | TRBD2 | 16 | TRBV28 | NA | TGTGCCAGCAGTTCCGCGGTAGCGGGTAGCACAGATACGCAGTATTTT | CASSSAVAGSTDTQYF
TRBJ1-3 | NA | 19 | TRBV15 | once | TGTGCCACCAGCAGAGAAACAGGGTTGACTTTCAGCTCTGGAAACACCATATATTTT | CATSRETGLTFSSGNTIYF
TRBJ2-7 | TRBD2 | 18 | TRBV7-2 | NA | TGTGCCAGCAGCCCATGGATCCTTCTAGCGGGAGGGCCGCCCGAGCAGTACTTC | CASSPWILLAGGPPEQYF
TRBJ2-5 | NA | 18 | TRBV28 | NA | TGTGCCAGCAGTTTAGGGTCAGTGGTCTCCACTAGTCGGGAGACCCAGTACTTC | CASSLGSVVSTSRETQYF
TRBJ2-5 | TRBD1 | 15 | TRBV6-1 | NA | TGTGCCAGCAGTCTCGGACAGGGGGCTTGGGAGACCCAGTACTTC | CASSLGQGAWETQYF